This T cell receptor beta chain comes out of a study of OX40 agonist ivuxolimab in advanced cancers. Overall study context: Patients received ivuxolimab, an agonistic anti-OX40 (CD134) antibody.

Only in-frame clones appear in the TCRdb table, and some are missing; sequencing was by immunoSEQ multiplex PCR. The repertoire holds under 85,000 clones, with more than 85% as singletons. The CDR3 consists of 17 residues. V was cut by 1 base and J by 1 base, with 16 bases left in between. Germline V gene sequence: CDR1 LGHNA, CDR2 YSLEER. As regards this clone: Its specificity is not known.

Whole-study results and caveats: CD4+ and CD8+ blood T cells expanded clonally by week 6 at 0.1 to 3.0 mg/kg. Antigen specificity remained undetermined for the expanded peripheral T cells. Certain nonresponders additionally had low normalized T-cell clonal expansion.

The receptor comes from an adult with an advanced solid tumor such as melanoma, head and neck, liver or kidney cancer. The gene calls are TRBV4-3 and TRBJ2-5; no reliable D call. The sequences come from CD4+ or CD8+ T cells sorted from blood, collected in a trial of the OX40 agonist ivuxolimab. CDR3 nucleotides: TGCGCCAGCAGCCAAGTAAGGCAGAGGACGGTCCAAGAGACCCAGTACTTC. As protein: CASSQVRQRTVQETQYF.